The 14 T cell receptor beta chains in this list originate from one sample, sequenced in a study of CD8+ T cells in alopecia areata. Extraction and reverse transcription of RNA yielded cDNA as the sequencing template. Sequenced by immunoSEQ multiplex PCR; TCRdb stores in-frame clones only, minus some. This sample carries more than 150,000 clones, 51% of them seen once, and the ten largest clones take over 9%. The treatment was: oral pan-JAK inhibitor, 5-10 mg twice daily. Source: CD8+ T cells sorted from blood, taken around week 54, from a patient treated with tofacitinib. The receptors originated from a human donor with alopecia areata.

This chain links TRBV5-1 with TRBJ2-3, with a tentative D call TRBD2 (6 bases). V gave up 4 bases and J gave up 0 bases, with 12 bases separating them. Germline lookup yields CDR1 SGHRS and CDR2 YFSETQ. This CDR3 spans 15 amino acids. The CDR3 sequence: CASSGGWQSTDTQYF. DNA of the CDR3: TGCGCCAGCAGCGGAGGGTGGCAGAGCACAGATACGCAGTATTTT.

Only a few counts were recorded for this clone. CDR3 sequence reads: CSVRTGVAYEQYF. DNA of the CDR3: TGCAGCGTTAGGACAGGAGTTGCCTACGAGCAGTACTTC. V and J are TRBV29-1 and TRBJ2-7, with TRBD1 matching 7 bases. In germline, CDR1 is SQVTM, CDR2 ANQGSEA. The V segment lost 5 bases and the J segment 2 bases; nucleotides outside the gene matches: 6. This CDR3 spans 13 amino acids.

This clone was detected only a few times. The rearrangement links TRBV6-6 to TRBJ2-2; weak D call: TRBD1 (5 bases). The V gene's germline CDR1 is MNHNY and CDR2 SVGAGI (reference sequence). The CDR3 consists of 14 residues. V lost 6 bases and J lost 4, with 12 bases in between. DNA for the CDR3: TGTGCCAGCAGACCCAGGGCCCTCACCGGGGAGCTGTTTTTT. It specifies CASRPRALTGELFF.

This chain uses TRBV7-6 with TRBJ2-2; 7 bases align to TRBD1. The CDR3 is 16 amino acids. The ends lost 1 base at V and 1 base at J; junction bases unmatched: 3. The germline V gene encodes CDR1 SGHVS and CDR2 FNYEAQ. The CDR3 spells CASSLGTGENTGELFF. CDR3 bases: TGTGCCAGCAGCTTAGGAACAGGGGAGAACACCGGGGAGCTGTTTTTT.

The CDR3 reads CASSPDRREKLFF. Written as DNA, the CDR3 is TGTGCCAGTAGTCCCGACAGGCGTGAAAAACTGTTTTTT. The chain uses TRBV19 and TRBJ1-4; TRBD1 might be the D (6 bases). V was clipped by 5 bases and J by 7 bases, with 11 bases between them. Per the germline V gene, CDR1 is LNHDA and CDR2 is SQIVND (reference sequence). CDR3 length: 13 residues.

V usage is TRBV27 and J usage is TRBJ1-1, with 11 bases matching TRBD1. Germline V gene lookup returns CDR1 MNHEY and CDR2 SMNVEV (reference sequence). Germline trimming cut 4 bases from V and 9 bases from J; bases unmatched to any gene: 10. The CDR3 extends over 15 amino acids. As DNA, the CDR3 is TGTGCCAGCAGTTCGGAAAGGGACAGGGGGTTTAAAGCTTTCTTT. It encodes CASSSERDRGFKAFF.

This chain connects TRBV7-8 to TRBJ2-1, with D perhaps TRBD1 (6 bases). CDR1 is SGHVS, CDR2 FQNEAQ, per germline. The V end lost 5 bases, the J end lost 7 bases, and 12 bases lay between the germline ends. This CDR3 region has 13 residues. DNA for the CDR3: TGTGCCAGCAGCCAAGACAGGTTGAATGAGCAGTTCTTC. Amino acids: CASSQDRLNEQFF. Drawing the rest from reference TRBV7-8 and TRBJ2-1, the complete variable domain is GAGVSQSPRYKVAKRGQDVALRCDPISGHVSLFWYQQALGQGPEFLTYFQNEAQLDKSGLPSDRFFAERPEGSVSTLKIQRTQQEDSAVYLCASSQDRLNEQFFGPGTRLTVL.

CDR3 loop: CACLRDSDEKLFF. The CDR3, as DNA: TGTGCCTGTCTCCGGGACAGTGACGAAAAACTGTTTTTT. The rearrangement joins TRBV30 to TRBJ1-4, with TRBD1 matching over 7 bases. Germline lookup yields CDR1 GTSNPN and CDR2 SVGIG (reference sequence). The CDR3 contains 13 residues. Germline trimming cut 6 bases from V and 8 bases from J; bases unmatched to any gene: 9.

The chain recombines TRBV9 with TRBJ2-7; 7 nucleotides match TRBD1. The germline V gene has CDR1 SGDLS and CDR2 YYNGEE. J was trimmed by 0 bases and V by 2 bases; bases with no gene match: 5. The CDR3 runs 15 residues. As DNA, the CDR3 is TGTGCCAGCAGCGTTTCGGGACAGTTCTCCTACGAGCAGTACTTC. Residues: CASSVSGQFSYEQYF.

The rearrangement uses TRBV2 and TRBJ2-3; D gene unclear. With 7 bases removed from V and 5 bases from J, the gap between germline ends came to 10 bases. Germline V gene lookup returns CDR1 SNHLY and CDR2 FYNNEI. The CDR3 runs to 12 residues. CDR3: CASNPRGDTQYF. The CDR3 DNA sequence: TGTGCCAGCAACCCTCGCGGAGATACGCAGTATTTT.

The V gene is TRBV4-2, the J gene TRBJ1-2, with 7 bases identical to TRBD1. The germline V gene has CDR1 LGHNA and CDR2 YNFKEQ. The CDR3 totals 15 residues. V lost 3 bases to trimming and J lost 5 bases; unmatched junction nucleotides: 9. The CDR3 DNA sequence: TGTGCCAGCAGCCAGGCTGGACAGGAGGGGTATGGCTACACCTTC. Its protein product is CASSQAGQEGYGYTF.

This chain uses TRBV5-6 with TRBJ2-4, with a tentative D call TRBD2 (5 bases). The CDR3 is 12 amino acids. V lost 6 bases, J lost 1 base, and 5 bases lay in between. Germline-derived CDR1 and CDR2 are SGHDT and YYEEEE. CDR3 protein: CASTGAKNIQYF. In DNA form, the CDR3 reads TGTGCCAGCACGGGGGCCAAAAACATTCAGTACTTC.

A note on this clone: Other nucleotide sequences from this sample produce the same CDR3. The chain links TRBV2 to TRBJ2-7; 10 bases agree with TRBD1. This CDR3 is 12 amino acids long. In germline, CDR1 is SNHLY, CDR2 FYNNEI. Losses at the gene ends were 9 bases for V and 3 bases for J; bases not matched to a gene: 2. For the CDR3, the DNA is TGTGCCAGTCGGGACAGGGGCTACGAGCAGTACTTC. Amino acids: CASRDRGYEQYF.

CDR3 loop: CASSLFSRDDGYTF. The CDR3 DNA follows: TGTGCCAGCAGCTTGTTCAGCAGGGACGATGGCTACACCTTC. The chain uses TRBV7-9 and TRBJ1-2, with D maybe TRBD1 (5 bases). V lost 3 bases and J lost 6, with 14 bases in between. The CDR3 consists of 14 residues. Germline V gives CDR1 SEHNR, CDR2 FQNEAQ (reference sequence).